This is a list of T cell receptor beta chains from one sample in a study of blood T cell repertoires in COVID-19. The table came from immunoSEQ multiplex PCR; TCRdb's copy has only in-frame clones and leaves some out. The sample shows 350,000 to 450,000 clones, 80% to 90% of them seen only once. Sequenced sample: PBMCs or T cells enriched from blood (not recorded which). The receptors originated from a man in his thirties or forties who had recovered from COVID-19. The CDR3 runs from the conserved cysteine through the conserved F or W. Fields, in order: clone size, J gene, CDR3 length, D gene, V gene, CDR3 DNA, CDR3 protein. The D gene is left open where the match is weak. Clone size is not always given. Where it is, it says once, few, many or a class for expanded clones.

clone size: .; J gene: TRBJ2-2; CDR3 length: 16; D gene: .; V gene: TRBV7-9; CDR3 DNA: TGTGCCAGCATTCCCCAGGGGCAACAGAACACCGGGGAGCTGTTTTTT; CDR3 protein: CASIPQGQQNTGELFF
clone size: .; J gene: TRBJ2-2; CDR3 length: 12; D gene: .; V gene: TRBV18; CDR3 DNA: TGTGCCAGTTCGACAGCGACCGGGGAGCTGTTTTTT; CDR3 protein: CASSTATGELFF
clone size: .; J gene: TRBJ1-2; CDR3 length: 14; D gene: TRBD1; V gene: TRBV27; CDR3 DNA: TGTGCCAGCAGTTCCTGGACAGGGGAGAGTGGCTACACCTTC; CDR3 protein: CASSSWTGESGYTF
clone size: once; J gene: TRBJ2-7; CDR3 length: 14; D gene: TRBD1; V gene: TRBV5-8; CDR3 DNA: TGTGCCAGCAGCAAGACAGGGGACCTCTACGAGCAGTACTTC; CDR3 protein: CASSKTGDLYEQYF
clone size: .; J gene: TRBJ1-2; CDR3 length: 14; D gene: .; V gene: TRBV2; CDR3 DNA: TGTGCCAGCAGCGTCGGGACATCTAACTATGGCTACACCTTC; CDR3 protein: CASSVGTSNYGYTF
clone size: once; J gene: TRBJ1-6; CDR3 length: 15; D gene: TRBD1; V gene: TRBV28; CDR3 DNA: TGTGCCAGCAGTTTAGACAGGGCGAGGAATTCACCCCTCCACTTT; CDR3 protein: CASSLDRARNSPLHF
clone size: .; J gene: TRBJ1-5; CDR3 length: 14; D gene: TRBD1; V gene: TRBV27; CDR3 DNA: TGTGCCAGCAGAGGGACAGGGGGGAATCAGCCCCAGCATTTT; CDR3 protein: CASRGTGGNQPQHF
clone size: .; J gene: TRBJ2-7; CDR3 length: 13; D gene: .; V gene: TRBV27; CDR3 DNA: TGTGCCAGCAGTTTAGCGGTCTCCTACGAGCAGTACTTC; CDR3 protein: CASSLAVSYEQYF
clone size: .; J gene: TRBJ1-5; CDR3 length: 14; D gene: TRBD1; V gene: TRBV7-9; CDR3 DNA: TGTGCCAGCGACACCGGGACAGGGGGTCAGCCCCAGCATTTT; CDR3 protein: CASDTGTGGQPQHF
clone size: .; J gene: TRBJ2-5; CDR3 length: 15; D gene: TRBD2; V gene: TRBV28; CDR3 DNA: TGTGCCAGCAGCGGGGGACTAGCGGGATCTGGGACCCAGTACTTC; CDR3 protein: CASSGGLAGSGTQYF
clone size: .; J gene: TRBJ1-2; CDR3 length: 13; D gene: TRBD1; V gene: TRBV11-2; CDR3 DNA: TGTGCCAGCAGCCCCGACAGGGGCTATGGCTACACCTTC; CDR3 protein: CASSPDRGYGYTF
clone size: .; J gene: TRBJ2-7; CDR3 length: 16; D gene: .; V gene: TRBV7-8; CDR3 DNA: TGTGCCAGCAGCCTCTCGGCCCGGGAGTTGCCCTACGAGCAGTACTTC; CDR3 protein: CASSLSARELPYEQYF
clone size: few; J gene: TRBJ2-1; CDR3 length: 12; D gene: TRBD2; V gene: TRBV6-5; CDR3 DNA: TGTGCCAGCACCTCCAGCGGGGATGAGCAGTTCTTC; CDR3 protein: CASTSSGDEQFF
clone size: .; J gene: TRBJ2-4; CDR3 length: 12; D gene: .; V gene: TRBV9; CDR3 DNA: TGTGCCAGCAGCAACAGGGAAGGCATTCAGTACTTC; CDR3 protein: CASSNREGIQYF
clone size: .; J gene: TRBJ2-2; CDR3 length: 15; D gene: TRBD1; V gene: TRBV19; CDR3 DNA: TGTGCCAGTAGCCGACAGGGGGCAAGCACCGGGGAGCTGTTTTTT; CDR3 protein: CASSRQGASTGELFF
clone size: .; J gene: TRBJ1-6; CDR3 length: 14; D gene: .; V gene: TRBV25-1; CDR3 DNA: TGTGCCAGCAGTGCGCAGGGCTATAATTCACCCCTCCACTTT; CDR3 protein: CASSAQGYNSPLHF
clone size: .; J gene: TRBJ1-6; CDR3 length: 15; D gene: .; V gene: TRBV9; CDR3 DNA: TGTGCCAGCAGCGTAGGCCAGGGGTGGAATTCACCCCTCCACTTT; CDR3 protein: CASSVGQGWNSPLHF
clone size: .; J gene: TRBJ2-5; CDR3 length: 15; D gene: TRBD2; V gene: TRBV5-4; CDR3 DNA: TGTGCCAGCAGCCAGGTTGGCCCGGGAGGAGAGACCCAGTACTTC; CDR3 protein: CASSQVGPGGETQYF
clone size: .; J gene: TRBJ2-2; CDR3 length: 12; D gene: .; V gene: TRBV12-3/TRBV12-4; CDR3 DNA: TGTGCCAGCAGCCCGCCGGGCGGGGAGCTGTTTTTT; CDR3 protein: CASSPPGGELFF
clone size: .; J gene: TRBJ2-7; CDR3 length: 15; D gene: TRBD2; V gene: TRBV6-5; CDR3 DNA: TGTGCCAGCCAGCGGGGCCCCTCTTCCTCCTACGAGCAGTACTTC; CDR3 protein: CASQRGPSSSYEQYF
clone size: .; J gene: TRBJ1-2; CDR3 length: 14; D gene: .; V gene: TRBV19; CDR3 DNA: TGTGCCAGTAACCACCCGGGGGGTGGGTATGGCTACACCTTC; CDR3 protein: CASNHPGGGYGYTF
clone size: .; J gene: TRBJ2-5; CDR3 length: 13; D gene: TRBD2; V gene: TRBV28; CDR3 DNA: TGTGCCAGCAGGACTAGCGGGACGGAGACCCAGTACTTC; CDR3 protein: CASRTSGTETQYF
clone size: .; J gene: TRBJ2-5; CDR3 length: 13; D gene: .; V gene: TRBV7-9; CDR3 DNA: TGTGCCAGCAGCTCCTCGCTAGCGGAGACCCAGTACTTC; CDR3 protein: CASSSSLAETQYF
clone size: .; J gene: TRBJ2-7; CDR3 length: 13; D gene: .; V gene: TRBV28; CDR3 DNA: TGTGCCAGCAGTTGGGAGCTAGCAGGCGAGCAGTACTTC; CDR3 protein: CASSWELAGEQYF
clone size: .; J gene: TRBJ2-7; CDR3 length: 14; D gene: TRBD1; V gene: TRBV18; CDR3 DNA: TGTGCCAGCTCGCCCTTTGACAGGGACTACGAGCAGTACTTC; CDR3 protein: CASSPFDRDYEQYF
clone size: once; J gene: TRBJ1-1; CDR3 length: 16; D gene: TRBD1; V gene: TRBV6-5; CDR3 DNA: TGTGCCAGCAGTTACTCTCGGACAGGGGGCCTGACTGAAGCTTTCTTT; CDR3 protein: CASSYSRTGGLTEAFF
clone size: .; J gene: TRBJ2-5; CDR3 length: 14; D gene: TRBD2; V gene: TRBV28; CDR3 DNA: TGTGCCAGCAGGCCATCGGGGGGGTTAGAGACCCAGTACTTC; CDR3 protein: CASRPSGGLETQYF
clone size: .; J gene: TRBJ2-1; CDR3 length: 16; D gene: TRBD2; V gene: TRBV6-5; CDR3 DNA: TGTGCCAGCAGTTACTCCCTAGCGGGAGTACGAAATGAGCAGTTCTTC; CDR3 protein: CASSYSLAGVRNEQFF
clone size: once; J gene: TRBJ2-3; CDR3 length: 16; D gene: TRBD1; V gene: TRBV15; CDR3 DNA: TGTGCCACCAGCGGAGAGTCAGGGGGTTTCCCAGATACGCAGTATTTT; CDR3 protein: CATSGESGGFPDTQYF
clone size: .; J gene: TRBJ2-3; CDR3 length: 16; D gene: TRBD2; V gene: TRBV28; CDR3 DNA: TGTGCCAGCGGGGGGACTAGCGGGGCTAGCACAGATACGCAGTATTTT; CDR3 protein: CASGGTSGASTDTQYF
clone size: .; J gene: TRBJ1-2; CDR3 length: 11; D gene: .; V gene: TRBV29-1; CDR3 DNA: TGCAGCGACGGGGGGCGAGATGGCTACACCTTC; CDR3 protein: CSDGGRDGYTF